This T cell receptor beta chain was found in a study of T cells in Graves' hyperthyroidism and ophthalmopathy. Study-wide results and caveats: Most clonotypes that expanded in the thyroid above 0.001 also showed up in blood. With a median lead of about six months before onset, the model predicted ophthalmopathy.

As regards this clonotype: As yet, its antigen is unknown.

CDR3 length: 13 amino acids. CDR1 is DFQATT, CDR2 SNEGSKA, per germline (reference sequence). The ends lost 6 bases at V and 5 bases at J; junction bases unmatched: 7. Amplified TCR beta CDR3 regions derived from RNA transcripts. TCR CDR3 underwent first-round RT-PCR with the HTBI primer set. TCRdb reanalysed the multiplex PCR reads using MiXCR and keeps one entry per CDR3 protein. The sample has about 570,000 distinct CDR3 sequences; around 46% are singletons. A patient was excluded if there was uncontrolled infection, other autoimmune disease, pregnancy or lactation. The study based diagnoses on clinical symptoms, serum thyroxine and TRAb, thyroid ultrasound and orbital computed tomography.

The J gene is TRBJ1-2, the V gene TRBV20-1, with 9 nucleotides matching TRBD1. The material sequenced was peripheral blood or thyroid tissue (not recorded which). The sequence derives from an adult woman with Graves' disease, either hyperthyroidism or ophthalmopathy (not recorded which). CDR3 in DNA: TGCAGTGCCCCAAGGGACAGGGTGTATGGCTACACCTTC. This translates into CSAPRDRVYGYTF.